This record covers a single T cell receptor (beta chain). The target antigen is unknown. These data belong to a study of cytomegalovirus exposure and HLA in healthy donors. 60 Vbeta and 13 Jbeta primers were used in PCR. TCRdb's table, derived via immunoSEQ multiplex PCR, lists solely in-frame clones and lacks some. The repertoire holds about 190,000 clones, with about 84% as singletons. Healthy bone marrow donors supplied every sample. Study results and caveats: Most TCR sequences were uncommon, yet certain public TCRs appeared in many donors. A later analysis found that most CMV-associated TCR beta chains appeared HLA-restricted.

V shed 4 bases, J shed 9 bases, and the junction held 5 bases outside the gene matches. Germline CDR1 SGHTA, CDR2 FQGNSA. There are 12 residues in the CDR3. Sequencing used PBMCs. The chain uses TRBV7-2 and TRBJ1-1; 7 bases are a match to TRBD1. The clonotype originates from a man aged 45-65 years in good health and CMV-seronegative. The CDR3 loop reads CASSSSTGQAFF. CDR3 nucleotides: TGTGCCAGCAGCTCCTCGACAGGGCAAGCTTTCTTT.